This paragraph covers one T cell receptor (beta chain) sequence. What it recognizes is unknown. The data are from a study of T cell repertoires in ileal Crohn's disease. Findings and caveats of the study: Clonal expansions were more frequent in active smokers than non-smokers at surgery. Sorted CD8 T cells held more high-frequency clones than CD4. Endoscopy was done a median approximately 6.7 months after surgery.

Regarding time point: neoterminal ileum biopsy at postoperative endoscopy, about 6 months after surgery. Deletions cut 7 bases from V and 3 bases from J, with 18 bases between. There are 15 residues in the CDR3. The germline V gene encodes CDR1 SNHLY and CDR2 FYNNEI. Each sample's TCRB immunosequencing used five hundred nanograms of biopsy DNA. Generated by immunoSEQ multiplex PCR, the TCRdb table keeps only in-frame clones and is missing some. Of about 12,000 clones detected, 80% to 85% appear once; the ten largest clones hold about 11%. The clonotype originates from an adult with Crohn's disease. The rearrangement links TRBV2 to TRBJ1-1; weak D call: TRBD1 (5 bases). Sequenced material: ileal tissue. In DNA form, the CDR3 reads TGTGCCAGCACTCCAGACGGGACTCGGGACACTGAAGCTTTCTTT. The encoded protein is CASTPDGTRDTEAFF.